This is a list of T cell receptor beta chains from one sample in a study of blood T cell repertoires in COVID-19. Measured with immunoSEQ multiplex PCR; TCRdb has only the in-frame clones, and not every one. Of about 63,000 clones in the sample, around 82% were seen once. Sequenced input: peripheral blood. These receptor sequences come from a human donor in a cohort sampled during active COVID-19. Both conserved end residues are part of each CDR3. The order of the fields is clone size, V gene, CDR3 length, CDR3 protein. Some rows mark clone size as missing; the rest say once, few, many or name a class of expanded clone.

>.|TRBV18|16
CASSPPGTGSNEKLFF
>once|TRBV7-9|13
CASSLEAFYGYTF
>.|TRBV18|17
CASSPQRRGLGGNEQFF
>once|TRBV5-1|17
CASSHSQGARGTGELFF
>once|TRBV5-1|17
CASSLEYRDRTNEKLFF
>.|TRBV3-1/TRBV3-2|14
CASSQVGHQNIQYF
>.|TRBV4-1|16
CASSLGTSGTQETQYF
>.|TRBV15|13
CATSGQRNTEAFF
>.|TRBV7-8|13
CAVFRTGHTEAFF
>.|TRBV13|17
CASSDTIPTGGSHEQYF
>.|TRBV7-6|13
CASSPGSHYEQYF
>.|TRBV5-6|14
CASSLEGESYEQYF
>.|TRBV5-1|16
CASSARGAGELGEQFF
>.|TRBV30|13
CAWSRGDGQPQHF
>.|TRBV19|13
CASSIMANTEAFF
>.|TRBV7-9|16
CASSLSWSSGNYEQYF
>.|TRBV6-1|13
CASSEAGSTEQFF